A single sample is the source of the 2 T cell receptor beta chains below, sequenced in a study of regulatory T cells in long-lasting Graves disease. The TCR beta library used iRepertoire HTBI primers with Arm-PCR amplification of CDR3. TCRdb redid the calling of the multiplex PCR reads with MiXCR, one entry per CDR3 protein. The sample lists 350,000 to 550,000 distinct CDR3 sequences, about a sixth occurring once. Documented time point: newly diagnosed GD, antithyroid drugs for less than 3 months. The TCR library was made from RNA extracted from PBMCs. These sequences were also reported in another study, on T cells in Graves' hyperthyroidism and ophthalmopathy.

The specimen comprised peripheral blood mononuclear cells (PBMCs), sampled at new diagnosis, from a patient treated with antithyroid drugs. Receptors were obtained from a woman between 18 and 30 years old with Graves disease.

This clonotype was found a few times. The chain combines TRBV20-1 with TRBJ1-1; D is perhaps TRBD1 (6 bases). V dropped 4 bases and J dropped 0 bases, with 9 bases sitting between them. CDR1 DFQATT and CDR2 SNEGSKA come from the germline V gene (reference sequence). The CDR3 loop spans 13 amino acids. CDR3 protein: CSANDRLNTEAFF. As DNA, the CDR3 is TGCAGTGCTAACGACAGGTTGAACACTGAAGCTTTCTTT.

Many counts were recorded for this clonotype. The chain recombines TRBV9 with TRBJ2-7; 12 nucleotides match TRBD1. CDR1 and CDR2 (germline): SGDLS, YYNGEE. The CDR3 runs to 15 residues. The V and J ends lost 1 base and 5 bases, in that order; junction bases with no gene match: 4. The CDR3 DNA sequence: TGTGCCAGCAGCGTAACCGGGACAGGGGGCGACGAGCAGTACTTC. Translated, it gives CASSVTGTGGDEQYF. The variable domain in full, completed from reference TRBV9 and TRBJ2-7, reads DSGVTQTPKHLITATGQRVTLRCSPRSGDLSVYWYQQSLDQGLQFLIQYYNGEERAKGNILERFSAQQFPDLHSELNLSSLELGDSALYFCASSVTGTGGDEQYFGPGTRLTVT.